This record covers a single TCR beta chain. The authors' processing: It was from reference gene primer amplification that nucleated cell counts were estimated. Assay used: immunoSEQ multiplex PCR; TCRdb lists only in-frame clones, some missing. V and J calls and clone size are as listed in that table; D and trimming were resolved from the DNA. The sample lists some 180,000 clones; about three quarters were seen once. This sample was taken from a study of blood T cell repertoires in COVID-19. Study-level information: Italy, Spain and the United States were the sources of the convalescent and acute COVID-19 samples. The analysed material was cDNA or gDNA that came from T cells, B-cell-depleted T cells, or PBMCs.

CDR1 is MRHNA, CDR2 SNTAGT, per germline. The CDR3 runs 14 residues. The trim removed 4 bases at V and 5 bases at J, leaving 5 bases unmatched. The sequencing sample was made of peripheral blood. This clonotype originated in a woman aged 50 to 60 with active or convalescent COVID-19. The chain uses TRBV6-4 and TRBJ2-5; TRBD1 matches at 9 bases. CDR3 region: CASSGTGGLETQYF. In DNA, the CDR3 is TGTGCCAGCAGTGGAACAGGGGGCCTCGAGACCCAGTACTTC.